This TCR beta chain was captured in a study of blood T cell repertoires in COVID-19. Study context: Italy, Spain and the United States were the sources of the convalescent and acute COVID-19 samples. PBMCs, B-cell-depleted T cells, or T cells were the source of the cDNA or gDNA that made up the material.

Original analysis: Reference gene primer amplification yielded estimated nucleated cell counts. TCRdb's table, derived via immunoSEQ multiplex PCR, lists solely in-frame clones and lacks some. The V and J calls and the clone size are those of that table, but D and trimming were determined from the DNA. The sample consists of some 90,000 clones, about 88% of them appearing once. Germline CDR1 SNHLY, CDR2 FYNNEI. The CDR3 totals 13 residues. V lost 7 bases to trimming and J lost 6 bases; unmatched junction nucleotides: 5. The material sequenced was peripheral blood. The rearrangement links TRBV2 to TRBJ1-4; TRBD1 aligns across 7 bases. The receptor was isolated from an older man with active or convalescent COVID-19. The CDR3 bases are TGTGCCAGCACCCGGACAGGTTATGAAAAACTGTTTTTT. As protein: CASTRTGYEKLFF.